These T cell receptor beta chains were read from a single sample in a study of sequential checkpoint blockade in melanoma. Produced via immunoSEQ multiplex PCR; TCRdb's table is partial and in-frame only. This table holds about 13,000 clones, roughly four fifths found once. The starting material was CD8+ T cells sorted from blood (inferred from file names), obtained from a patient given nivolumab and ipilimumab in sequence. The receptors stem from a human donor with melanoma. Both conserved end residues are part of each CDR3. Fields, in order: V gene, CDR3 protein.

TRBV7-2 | CASSTGTGGNTIYF
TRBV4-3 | CASSQVRDYSYEQYF
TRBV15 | CATKNRQGRPYEQYF
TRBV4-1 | CASSQESMRETQYF
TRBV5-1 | CASSSTVGGVETQYF
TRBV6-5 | CASSSLRTGITEAFF
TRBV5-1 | CASSWRGHVYEQYF
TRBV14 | CASSQAGASYEQYF
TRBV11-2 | CASSLHTLNTEAFF
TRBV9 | CASGDLTEAFF
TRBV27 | CASSKMDNTDTQYF
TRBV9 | CASSVGSVTQYF
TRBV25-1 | CASSVRETQYF
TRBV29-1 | CSAETGGWYGYTF
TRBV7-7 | CASSPRTGDTYEQYF
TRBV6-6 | CASRLSGGANQPQHF
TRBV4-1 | CASSQDTPGYYGYTF
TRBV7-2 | CASSSRTSRNTGELFF
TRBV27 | CASTPGAGGRETQYF
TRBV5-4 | CASSLDAREQYF
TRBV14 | CASSQYRVGRNEQFF
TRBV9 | CASSPSGEEYEQYF
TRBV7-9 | CASRTATGELFF
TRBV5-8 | CASSLTGTGVGEQYF
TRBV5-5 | CASSLELAGPYEQYF
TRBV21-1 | CASSRQDTRSGANVLTF
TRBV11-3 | CASSLEFGVGYEQYF
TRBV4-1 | CASSQEGQPANEKLFF
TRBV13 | CASSLQYTEAFF
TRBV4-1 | CASSLPPEGDTQYF
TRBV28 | CYSQETQYF
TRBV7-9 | CASSFGNSGPGELFF
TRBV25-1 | CASSLAGGDSYEQYF
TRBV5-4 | CASSWEGIEETQYF
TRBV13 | CASSLRTLGRVRETQYF
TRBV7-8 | CASSFGRGFRNTGELFF
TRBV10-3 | CAIWSGREDYEQYF
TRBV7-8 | CASSPGTAGNQPQHF
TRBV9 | CASSVGGANTGELFF
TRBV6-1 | CASSERYRGLETQYF
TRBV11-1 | CASSPERGRSYEQYF
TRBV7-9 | CASSLGGLNQPQHF
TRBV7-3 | CASSLRGRGQRPLYNEQFF
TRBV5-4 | CASSWDRSSYEQYF
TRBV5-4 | CASKYGGRGEQYF
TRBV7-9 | CASSTQGARSYEQYF
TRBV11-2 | CASSSIRGLEEKLFF
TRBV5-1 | CASSLLPEALGYTF
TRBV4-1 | CASTQALSTDTQYF
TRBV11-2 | CASSADRRSYNEQFF
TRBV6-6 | CASSYYGTGNQPQHF
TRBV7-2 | CASSLGGSAGVREQYF
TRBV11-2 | CASTPPGPHEQFF
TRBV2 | CASSAAGRSYNEQFF
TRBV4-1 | CASSQVEYPTDTQYF
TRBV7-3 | CASSAGSNPYNEQFF
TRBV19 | CASSLDSLYGYTF